This T cell receptor (beta chain) appears in the sequencing data of a study of T cell responses to AZD1222 COVID-19 vaccine. With regard to this clone: The same CDR3 also results from other DNA sequences found in this sample.

Measured with immunoSEQ multiplex PCR; TCRdb has only the in-frame clones, and not every one. The table records about 180,000 clones, 88% of them present only once. This material consisted of peripheral blood, taken on day 0 of AZD1222 vaccination. The TCR originated in an adult in good health.

In DNA, the CDR3 is TGTGCCAGCAGTTTGTCCGGGAACGAGCAGTACTTC. It translates to CASSLSGNEQYF. The chain has TRBV27 and TRBJ2-7, with a weak D call TRBD2 (5 bases). The CDR3 is 12 residues long. Germline-derived CDR1 and CDR2 are MNHEY and SMNVEV (reference sequence). Trimming took off 3 bases at V and 5 bases at J, with 8 bases between the two ends.